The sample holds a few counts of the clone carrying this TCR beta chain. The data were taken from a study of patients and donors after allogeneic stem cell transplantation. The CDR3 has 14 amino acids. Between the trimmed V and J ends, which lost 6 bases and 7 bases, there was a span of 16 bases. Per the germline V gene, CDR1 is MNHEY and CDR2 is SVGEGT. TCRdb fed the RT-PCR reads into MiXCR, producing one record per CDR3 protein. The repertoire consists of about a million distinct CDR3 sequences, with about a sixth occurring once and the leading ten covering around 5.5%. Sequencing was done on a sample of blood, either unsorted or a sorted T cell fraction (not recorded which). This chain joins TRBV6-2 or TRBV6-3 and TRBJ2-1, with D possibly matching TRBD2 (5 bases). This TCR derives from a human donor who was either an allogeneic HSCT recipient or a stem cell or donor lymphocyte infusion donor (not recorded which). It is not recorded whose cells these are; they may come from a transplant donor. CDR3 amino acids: CASSFLLPGNEQFF. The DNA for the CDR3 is TGTGCCAGCAGCTTCCTGCTCCCGGGGAATGAGCAGTTCTTC.